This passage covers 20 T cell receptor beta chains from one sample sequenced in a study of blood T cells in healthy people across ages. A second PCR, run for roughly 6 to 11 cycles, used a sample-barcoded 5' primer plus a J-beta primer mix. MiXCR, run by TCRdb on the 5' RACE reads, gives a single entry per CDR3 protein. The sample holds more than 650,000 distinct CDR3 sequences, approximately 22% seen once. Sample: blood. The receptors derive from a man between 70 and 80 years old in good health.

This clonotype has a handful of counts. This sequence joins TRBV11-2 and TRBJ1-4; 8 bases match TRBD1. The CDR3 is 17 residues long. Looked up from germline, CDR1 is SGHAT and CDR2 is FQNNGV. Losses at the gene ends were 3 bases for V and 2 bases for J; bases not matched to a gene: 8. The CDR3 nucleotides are TGTGCCAGCAGCTTTACAGGGGGTGATTTTACTAATGAAAAACTGTTTTTT. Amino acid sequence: CASSFTGGDFTNEKLFF.

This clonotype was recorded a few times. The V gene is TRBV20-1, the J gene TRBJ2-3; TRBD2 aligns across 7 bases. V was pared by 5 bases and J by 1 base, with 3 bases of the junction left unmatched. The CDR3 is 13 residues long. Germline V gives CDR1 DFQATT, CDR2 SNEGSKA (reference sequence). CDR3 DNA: TGCAGTGCTTTTGGGGGGGGCACAGATACGCAGTATTTT. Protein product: CSAFGGGTDTQYF.

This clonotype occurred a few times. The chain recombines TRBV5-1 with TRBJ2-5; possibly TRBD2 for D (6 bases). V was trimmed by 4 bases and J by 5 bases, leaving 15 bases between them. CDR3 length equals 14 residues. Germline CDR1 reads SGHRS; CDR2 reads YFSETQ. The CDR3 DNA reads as TGCGCCAGCAGCACGGGACTTTTGGGGGAGACCCAGTACTTC. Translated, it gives CASSTGLLGETQYF.

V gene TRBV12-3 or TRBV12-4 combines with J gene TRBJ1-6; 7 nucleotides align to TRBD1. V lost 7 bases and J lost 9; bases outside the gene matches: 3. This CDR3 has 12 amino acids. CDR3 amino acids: CASTPGGSPLHF. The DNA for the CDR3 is TGTGCCAGCACCCCAGGGGGTTCACCCCTCCACTTT.

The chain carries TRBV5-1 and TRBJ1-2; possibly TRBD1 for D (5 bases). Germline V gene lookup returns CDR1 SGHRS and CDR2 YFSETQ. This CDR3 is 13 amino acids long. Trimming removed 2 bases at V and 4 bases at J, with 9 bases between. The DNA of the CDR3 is TGCGCCAGCAGCTTTGACAGCTTCTATGGCTACACCTTC. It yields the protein CASSFDSFYGYTF.

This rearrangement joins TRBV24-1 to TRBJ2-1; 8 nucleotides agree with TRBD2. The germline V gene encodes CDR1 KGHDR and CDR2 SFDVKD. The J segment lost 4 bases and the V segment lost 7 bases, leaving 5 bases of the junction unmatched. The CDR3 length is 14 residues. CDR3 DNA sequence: TGTGCCACCAGGCCAGCGGGGGAGTACAATGAGCAGTTCTTC. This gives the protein CATRPAGEYNEQFF.

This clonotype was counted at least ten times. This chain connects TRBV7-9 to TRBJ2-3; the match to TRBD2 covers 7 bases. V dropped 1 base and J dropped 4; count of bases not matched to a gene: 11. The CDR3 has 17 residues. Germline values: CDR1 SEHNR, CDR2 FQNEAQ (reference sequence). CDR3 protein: CASSLGLGGSMADTQYF. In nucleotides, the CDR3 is TGTGCCAGCAGCTTAGGGCTGGGGGGGTCCATGGCAGATACGCAGTATTTT.

The CDR3 loop reads CASFSSGYEQYF. For the CDR3, the DNA is TGTGCCAGCTTCTCTAGCGGCTACGAGCAGTACTTC. The chain links TRBV6-2 or TRBV6-3 to TRBJ2-7, with 7 bases fitting TRBD2. Germline CDR1 MNHEY, CDR2 SVGEGT. The CDR3 totals 12 residues. With V trimmed by 8 bases and J by 3 bases, 4 bases remained unmatched.

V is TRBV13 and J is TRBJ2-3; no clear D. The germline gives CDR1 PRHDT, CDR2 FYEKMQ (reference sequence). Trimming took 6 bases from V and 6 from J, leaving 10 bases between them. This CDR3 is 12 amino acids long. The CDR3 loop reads CASRHPGDTQYF. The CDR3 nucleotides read TGTGCCAGCAGACACCCCGGGGATACGCAGTATTTT.

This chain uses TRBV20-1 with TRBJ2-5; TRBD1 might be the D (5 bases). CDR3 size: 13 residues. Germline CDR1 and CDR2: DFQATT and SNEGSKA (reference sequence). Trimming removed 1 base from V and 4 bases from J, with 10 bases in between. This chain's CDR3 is CSARGGLSETQYF. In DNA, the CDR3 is TGCAGTGCTAGAGGGGGCCTGTCAGAGACCCAGTACTTC.

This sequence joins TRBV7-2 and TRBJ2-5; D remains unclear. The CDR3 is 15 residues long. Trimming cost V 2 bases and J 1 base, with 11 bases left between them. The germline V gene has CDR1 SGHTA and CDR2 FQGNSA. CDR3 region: CASSLNHQVQETQYF. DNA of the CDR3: TGTGCCAGCAGCTTAAATCACCAGGTCCAAGAGACCCAGTACTTC.

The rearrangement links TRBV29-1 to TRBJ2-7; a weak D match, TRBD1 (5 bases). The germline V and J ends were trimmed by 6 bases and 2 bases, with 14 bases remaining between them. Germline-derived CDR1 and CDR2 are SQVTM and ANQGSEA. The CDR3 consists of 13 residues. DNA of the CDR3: TGCAGCGTCCAAGAGACAGCAGCCTACGAGCAGTACTTC. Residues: CSVQETAAYEQYF.

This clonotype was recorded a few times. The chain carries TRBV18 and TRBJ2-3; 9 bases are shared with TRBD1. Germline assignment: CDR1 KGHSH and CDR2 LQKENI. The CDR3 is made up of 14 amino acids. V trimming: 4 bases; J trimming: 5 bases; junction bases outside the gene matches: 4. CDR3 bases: TGTGCCAGCTCACGCGGGACAGGGCAAGATACGCAGTATTTT. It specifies CASSRGTGQDTQYF.

The DNA for the CDR3 is TGTGCCAGCAGCCTCGGACTAGAAAAGGGCATTCAGTACTTC. It is translated as CASSLGLEKGIQYF. This chain uses TRBV3-1 with TRBJ2-4; TRBD2 aligns across 7 bases. Trimming took 4 bases from V and 9 from J; bases not matched to a gene: 9. In germline, CDR1 is LGHDT, CDR2 YNNKEL (reference sequence). The CDR3 loop spans 14 amino acids.

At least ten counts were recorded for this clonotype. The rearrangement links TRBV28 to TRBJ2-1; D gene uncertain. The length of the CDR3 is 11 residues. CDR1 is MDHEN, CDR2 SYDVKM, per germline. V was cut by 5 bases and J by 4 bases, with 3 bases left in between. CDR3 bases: TGTGCCAGCAGTACATACAATGAGCAGTTCTTC. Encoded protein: CASSTYNEQFF.

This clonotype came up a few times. Written as DNA, the CDR3 is TGTGCCAGCAGCCAACGGACGGGTACCAACACAGATACGCAGTATTTT. It specifies CASSQRTGTNTDTQYF. This sequence joins TRBV11-2 and TRBJ2-3; D is undetermined. The CDR3 runs to 16 residues. Germline V gives CDR1 SGHAT, CDR2 FQNNGV. V was shortened by 5 bases and J by 2 bases, with 17 bases between the two germline ends.

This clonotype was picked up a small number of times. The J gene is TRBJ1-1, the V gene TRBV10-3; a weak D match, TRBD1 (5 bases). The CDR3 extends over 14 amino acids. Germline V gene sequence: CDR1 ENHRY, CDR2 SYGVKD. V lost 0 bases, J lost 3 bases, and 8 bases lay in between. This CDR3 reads CAISESGGDTEAFF. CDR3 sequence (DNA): TGTGCCATCAGTGAGTCCGGGGGGGACACTGAAGCTTTCTTT.

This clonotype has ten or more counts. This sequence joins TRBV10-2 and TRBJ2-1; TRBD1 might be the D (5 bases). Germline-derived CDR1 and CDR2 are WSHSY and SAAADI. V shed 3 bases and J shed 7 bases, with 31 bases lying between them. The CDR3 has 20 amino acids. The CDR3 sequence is CASSDNRPKAQNVKGNEQFF. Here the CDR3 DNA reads TGCGCCAGCAGTGACAACAGGCCCAAAGCCCAAAACGTGAAGGGGAATGAGCAGTTCTTC.

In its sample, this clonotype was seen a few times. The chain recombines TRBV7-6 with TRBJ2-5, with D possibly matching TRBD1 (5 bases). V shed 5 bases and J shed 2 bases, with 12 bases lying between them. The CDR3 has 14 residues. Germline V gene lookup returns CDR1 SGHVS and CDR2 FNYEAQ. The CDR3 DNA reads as TGTGCCAGCAGCCTGGTGGGGCCGCAAGAGACCCAGTACTTC. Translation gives CASSLVGPQETQYF. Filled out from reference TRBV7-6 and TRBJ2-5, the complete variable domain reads GAGVSQSPRYKVTKRGQDVALRCDPISGHVSLYWYRQALGQGPEFLTYFNYEAQQDKSGLPNDRFSAERPEGSISTLTIQRTEQRDSAMYRCASSLVGPQETQYFGPGTRLLVL.

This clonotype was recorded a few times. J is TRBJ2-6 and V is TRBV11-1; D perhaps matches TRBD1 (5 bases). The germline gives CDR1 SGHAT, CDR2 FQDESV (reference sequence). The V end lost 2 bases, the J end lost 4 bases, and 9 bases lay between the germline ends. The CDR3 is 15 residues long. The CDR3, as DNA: TGTGCCAGCAGCTTAAAGGGGCTCGGGGCCAACGTCCTGACTTTC. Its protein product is CASSLKGLGANVLTF.